Presented here are 14 T cell receptor beta chains from one specimen sequenced in a study of shared clonotypes between healthy human individuals. Repertoires were generated with immunoSEQ multiplex PCR, while TCRdb's copy carries only in-frame clones and drops some. The table has approximately 1,500,000 clones, more than 95% seen once. Sequenced input: naive CD4+ T cells sorted from blood. Specified subset: CD45RA+ positively selected. These receptors were obtained from a man aged 25 to 40 in good health.

The table lists this clone with a count of one. The chain uses TRBV15 and TRBJ2-7; 8 nucleotides align to TRBD2. The CDR3 runs 16 residues. The germline CDR1 and CDR2 sequences are LNHNV and YYDKDF (reference sequence). V was pared by 0 bases and J by 5 bases, with 9 bases of the junction left unmatched. CDR3 sequence (DNA): TGTGCCACCAGCAGAGATAGGGGTAGCGGGATGGACGAGCAGTACTTC. The encoded protein is CATSRDRGSGMDEQYF. The full variable domain, completed using reference TRBV15 and TRBJ2-7, is DAMVIQNPRYQVTQFGKPVTLSCSQTLNHNVMYWYQQKSSQAPKLLFHYYDKDFNNEADTPDNFQSRRPNTSFCFLDIRSPGLGDTAMYLCATSRDRGSGMDEQYFGPGTRLTVT.

This chain connects TRBV18 to TRBJ2-5; D unclear. From germline, CDR1 is KGHSH and CDR2 LQKENI. This CDR3 is 15 amino acids long. V was cut by 1 base and J by 1 base, with 10 bases left in between. The CDR3 DNA reads TGTGCCAGCTCACCACTTCAGAGGACCCAAGAGACCCAGTACTTC. Protein: CASSPLQRTQETQYF. The full variable domain, completed using reference TRBV18 and TRBJ2-5, is NAGVMQNPRHLVRRRGQEARLRCSPMKGHSHVYWYRQLPEEGLKFMVYLQKENIIDESGMPKERFSAEFPKEGPSILRIQQVVRGDSAAYFCASSPLQRTQETQYFGPGTRLLVL.

The chain uses TRBV23-1 and TRBJ1-5, with TRBD1 identical over 7 bases. TRBV23-1 is noted as an ORF with a role that remains uncertain. Unmatched junction bases numbered 7, after V lost 4 bases and J lost 7 bases. The CDR3 extends over 14 amino acids. CDR3 sequence: CASSLSGGEQPQHF. CDR3 nucleotide sequence: TGCGCCAGCAGTCTCTCAGGGGGAGAGCAGCCCCAGCATTTT.

V and J are TRBV11-2 and TRBJ2-3, with D hard to call. V lost 5 bases, J lost 0 bases, and 15 bases lay in between. Looked up from germline, CDR1 is SGHAT and CDR2 is FQNNGV. The CDR3 is 16 amino acids. The CDR3 sequence is CASSLTHSSSTDTQYF. In nucleotides, the CDR3 is TGTGCCAGCAGCCTCACTCACAGCTCTAGCACAGATACGCAGTATTTT.

The chain employs TRBV6-1 and TRBJ2-5, with a weak D call TRBD2 (6 bases). Germline V gene data show CDR1 as MNHNS and CDR2 as SASEGT. The CDR3 runs 13 residues. Trimming removed 3 bases at V and 10 bases at J, with 15 bases between. CDR3 bases: TGTGCCAGCAGTGAGGGGAGGTGGATAAGCCAGTACTTC. This gives the protein CASSEGRWISQYF.

This chain connects TRBV28 to TRBJ2-7; 7 positions match TRBD1. V lost 3 bases, J lost 3 bases, and 17 bases stayed unmatched. The CDR3 runs to 18 residues. Germline lookup yields CDR1 MDHEN and CDR2 SYDVKM. CDR3 sequence (DNA): TGTGCCAGCAGTTTTCCAACCACCGGACAGGCCTATTACTACGAGCAGTACTTC. Translating it yields CASSFPTTGQAYYYEQYF.

This rearrangement joins TRBV27 to TRBJ2-2, with 7 nucleotides matching TRBD2. From germline, CDR1 is MNHEY and CDR2 SMNVEV (reference sequence). Trimming at V came to 1 base and at J to 5 bases, leaving 7 bases not matched to a gene. The CDR3 covers 16 residues. CDR3 residues: CASSLWSSGVTGELFF. DNA of the CDR3: TGTGCCAGCAGTTTATGGTCTAGCGGAGTTACCGGGGAGCTGTTTTTT.

This sequence joins TRBV18 and TRBJ2-5, with D perhaps TRBD2 (6 bases). The CDR3 has 14 amino acids. The V and J ends lost 8 bases and 3 bases respectively, with 16 bases between them. Per germline, CDR1 KGHSH and CDR2 LQKENI. The CDR3 coding sequence is TGTGCCAGCACAGGAGTTAGCGGAGAAGAGACCCAGTACTTC. This translates into CASTGVSGEETQYF.

The CDR3, as DNA: TGTGCCAGCAGTGCCTCGACAGGCGCCCCCGGGGAGCTGTTTTTT. Amino acids: CASSASTGAPGELFF. This chain links TRBV2 with TRBJ2-2; the D gene is possibly TRBD1 (6 bases). The CDR3 consists of 15 residues. Germline loops: CDR1 SNHLY, CDR2 FYNNEI. V shed 4 bases and J shed 6 bases, with 15 bases lying between them.

Only one count was recorded for this clone. V usage is TRBV5-1 and J usage is TRBJ2-7; D ambiguous. V was pared by 2 bases and J by 5 bases, with 14 bases between. Per the germline V gene, CDR1 is SGHRS and CDR2 is YFSETQ. The CDR3 is 14 amino acids. CDR3 sequence reads: CASSLQAMGNEQYF. For the CDR3, the DNA is TGCGCCAGCAGCTTACAAGCCATGGGGAACGAGCAGTACTTC.

The rearrangement links TRBV28 to TRBJ1-2; a weak D match, TRBD1 (6 bases). Trimming took 8 bases from V and 2 from J, leaving 12 bases between them. The CDR3 is made up of 13 amino acids. Germline CDR1 is MDHEN and CDR2 is SYDVKM. The CDR3 DNA is TGTGCCAGCCAGACGGACAGCAACTATGGCTACACCTTC. Protein: CASQTDSNYGYTF.

The chain employs TRBV28 and TRBJ2-7; D ambiguous. The CDR3 loop spans 16 amino acids. The germline V and J ends were trimmed by 5 bases and 0 bases, with 17 bases remaining between them. Germline CDR1 reads MDHEN; CDR2 reads SYDVKM. The CDR3 nucleotides read TGTGCCAGCAGTGAGGTGGAAGGTGCCCGCTCCTACGAGCAGTACTTC. It is translated as CASSEVEGARSYEQYF.

V and J are TRBV25-1 and TRBJ2-3; possible D gene TRBD1, 5 bases. This CDR3 has 15 amino acids. V was shortened by 4 bases and J by 2 bases, with 13 bases between the two germline ends. Germline values: CDR1 MGHDK, CDR2 SYGVNS. The CDR3 DNA reads as TGTGCCAGCAGTGGCTCCCGGACATTCACAGATACGCAGTATTTT. Protein sequence: CASSGSRTFTDTQYF.

The chain links TRBV29-1 to TRBJ1-1; D unresolved. This CDR3 comprises 12 residues. The germline V and J ends were trimmed by 8 bases and 0 bases, with 10 bases remaining between them. Germline CDR1 reads SQVTM; CDR2 reads ANQGSEA. This CDR3 is CSTGYMNTEAFF. The CDR3 DNA reads TGCAGCACCGGGTACATGAACACTGAAGCTTTCTTT.